A single sample is the source of the 7 T cell receptor beta chains below, sequenced in a study of shared clonotypes between healthy human individuals. Profiled with immunoSEQ multiplex PCR; TCRdb holds only in-frame clones, not every one. The table lists about a million clones, 60% to 85% of them singletons, with about 0.89% in the top ten. Sequences were obtained from memory CD4+ T cells from PBMCs. Specified subset: CD45RA-negative fraction. The receptor source for this set is a man between 18 and 29 years old in good health. Some clones in this sample may be carry-over from other donors' samples.

The chain joins TRBV10-3 to TRBJ2-5; either TRBD1 or TRBD2 may supply D (5 bases each). The assigned J gene may be wrong: the sequence end matches TRBJ2-7 better. CDR1 and CDR2 from the germline V gene are ENHRY and SYGVKD. This CDR3 contains 15 residues. The CDR3 region is CAISDWDASSYEQYF. The CDR3, as DNA: TGTGCCATCAGTGACTGGGACGCTAGCTCCTACGAGCAGTACTTC.

V gene TRBV29-1 combines with J gene TRBJ2-1; D is perhaps TRBD2 (6 bases). In germline, CDR1 is SQVTM, CDR2 ANQGSEA. Trimming shortened V by 4 bases and J by 8 bases, and 18 bases separated the two germline ends. This CDR3 region has 14 residues. The CDR3 protein is CSVVKGLPRDEQFF. The CDR3 DNA reads as TGCAGCGTTGTAAAGGGACTGCCGCGGGATGAGCAGTTCTTC.

The gene calls are TRBV6-1 and TRBJ1-5; D is ambiguous. Germline lookup yields CDR1 MNHNS and CDR2 SASEGT. V shed 7 bases and J shed 0 bases, with 13 bases lying between them. CDR3 size: 15 residues. The CDR3: CASTGSGGSNQPQHF. For the CDR3, the DNA is TGTGCCAGCACTGGGTCAGGAGGTAGCAATCAGCCCCAGCATTTT.

The chain uses TRBV6-1 and TRBJ2-3; 7 bases line up with TRBD1. CDR1 is MNHNS and CDR2 is SASEGT in the germline V gene. J was trimmed by 2 bases and V by 7 bases; bases with no gene match: 9. This CDR3 spans 15 amino acids. In DNA, the CDR3 is TGTGCCAGCACCGAGGACAGGACGCCCACAGATACGCAGTATTTT. Its protein product is CASTEDRTPTDTQYF.

The sample holds many counts of this clone. This chain joins TRBV28 and TRBJ1-3, with a tentative D call TRBD1 (6 bases). This CDR3 contains 15 residues. Germline CDR1 and CDR2: MDHEN and SYDVKM. Trimming stripped 0 bases from V and 0 bases from J, with 6 bases between. As DNA, the CDR3 is TGTGCCAGCAGTTTATGGGGGGCCTCTGGAAACACCATATATTTT. This sequence encodes CASSLWGASGNTIYF.

V gene TRBV11-3 combines with J gene TRBJ2-7; tentative D call: TRBD2 (6 bases). There are 14 residues in the CDR3. V lost 6 bases and J 7 bases, leaving 19 bases between the germline ends. In germline, CDR1 is SGHNT, CDR2 YENEEA. The chain's CDR3 is CASSHGLRGEEQYF. The CDR3 DNA sequence: TGTGCCAGCAGTCACGGACTACGTGGTGAGGAGCAGTACTTC.

This chain uses TRBV5-1 with TRBJ2-7; 10 positions match TRBD2. The ends lost 4 bases at V and 3 bases at J; junction bases unmatched: 7. Germline V lookup: CDR1 SGHRS, CDR2 YFSETQ. This CDR3 spans 15 amino acids. The CDR3 loop reads CASSPGLAFVYEQYF. The CDR3 DNA reads TGCGCCAGCAGCCCGGGACTAGCGTTCGTCTACGAGCAGTACTTC.